The T cell receptor beta chain under discussion was sequenced for a study of T cell responses to AZD1222 COVID-19 vaccine. This table comes from immunoSEQ multiplex PCR, and its TCRdb copy is limited to in-frame clones, with some not included. This sample yields under 200,000 clones, of which roughly nine tenths are seen a single time; less than 1.6% belongs to the top ten. This clone appeared once. Per the germline V gene, CDR1 is SGHRS and CDR2 is YFSETQ. The CDR3 has 17 residues. The ends were cut back, 5 bases at V and 5 bases at J, with 25 bases in the middle. The material was peripheral blood, obtained on day 0 of AZD1222 vaccination. The receptor comes from an adult in good health. The rearrangement links TRBV5-1 to TRBJ1-2, with D possibly TRBD1 on 5 matching bases. In DNA form, the CDR3 reads TGCGCCAGCAGTTTAGGGATGCAGGGAAGGTCGGCTTATGGCTACACCTTC. This translates into CASSLGMQGRSAYGYTF.